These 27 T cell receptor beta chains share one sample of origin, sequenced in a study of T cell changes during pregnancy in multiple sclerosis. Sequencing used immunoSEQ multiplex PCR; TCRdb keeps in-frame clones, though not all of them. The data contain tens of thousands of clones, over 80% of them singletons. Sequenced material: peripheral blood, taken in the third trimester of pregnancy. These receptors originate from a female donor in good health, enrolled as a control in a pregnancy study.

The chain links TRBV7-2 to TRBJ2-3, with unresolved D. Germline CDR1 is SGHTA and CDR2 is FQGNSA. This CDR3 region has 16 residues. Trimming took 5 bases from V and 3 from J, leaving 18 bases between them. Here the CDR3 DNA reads TGTGCCAGCAGCGTCAACGCCAAGACGCGGACAGATACGCAGTATTTT. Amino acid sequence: CASSVNAKTRTDTQYF.

For the CDR3, the DNA is TGTGCCAGCAGCCCGGGACACAGTCTTGCAGCTGAAGCTTTCTTT. Its protein product is CASSPGHSLAAEAFF. The chain carries TRBV25-1 and TRBJ1-1; D is possibly TRBD1 (6 bases). The CDR3 extends over 15 amino acids. CDR1 is MGHDK and CDR2 is SYGVNS in the germline V gene. Trimming took 6 bases from V and 6 from J, leaving 20 bases between them.

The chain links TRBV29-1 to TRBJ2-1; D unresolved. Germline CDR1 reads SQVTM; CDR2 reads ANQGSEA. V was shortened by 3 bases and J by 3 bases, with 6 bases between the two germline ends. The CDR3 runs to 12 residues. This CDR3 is CSVDPGYNEQFF. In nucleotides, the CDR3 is TGCAGCGTTGATCCCGGCTACAATGAGCAGTTCTTC.

The CDR3 region has the DNA TGTGCCAGCAGCTCTCTTAGCGGGAGGGCCAGCGATGAGCAGTTCTTC. Translation gives CASSSLSGRASDEQFF. The rearrangement uses TRBV11-3 and TRBJ2-1, with 11 nucleotides matching TRBD2. CDR3 length equals 16 residues. Germline V gene sequence: CDR1 SGHNT, CDR2 YENEEA. V gave up 4 bases and J gave up 8 bases; unmatched junction bases: 10.

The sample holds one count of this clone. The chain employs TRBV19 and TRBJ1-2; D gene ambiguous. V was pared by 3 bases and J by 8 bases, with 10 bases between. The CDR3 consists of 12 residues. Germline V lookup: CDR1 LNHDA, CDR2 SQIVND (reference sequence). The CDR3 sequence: CASSMDVGGYTF. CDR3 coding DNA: TGTGCCAGTAGTATGGATGTGGGCGGCTACACCTTC.

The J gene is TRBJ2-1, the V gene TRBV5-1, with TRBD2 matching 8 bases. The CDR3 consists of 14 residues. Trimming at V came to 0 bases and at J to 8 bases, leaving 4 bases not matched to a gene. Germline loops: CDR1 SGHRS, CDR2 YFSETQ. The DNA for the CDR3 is TGCGCCAGCAGCTTGGGGCTAGCGGGCGATGAGCAGTTCTTC. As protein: CASSLGLAGDEQFF.

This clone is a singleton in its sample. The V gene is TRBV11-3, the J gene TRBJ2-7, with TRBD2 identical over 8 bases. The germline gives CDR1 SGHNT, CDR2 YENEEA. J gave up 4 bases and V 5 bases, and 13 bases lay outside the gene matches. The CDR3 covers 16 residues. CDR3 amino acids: CASSPGPGLVGYEQYF. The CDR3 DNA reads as TGTGCCAGCAGCCCGGGGCCGGGACTAGTAGGTTACGAGCAGTACTTC. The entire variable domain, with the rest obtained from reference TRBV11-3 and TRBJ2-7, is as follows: EAGVVQSPRYKIIEKKQPVAFWCNPISGHNTLYWYLQNLGQGPELLIRYENEEAVDDSQLPKDRFSAERLKGVDSTLKIQPAELGDSAVYLCASSPGPGLVGYEQYFGPGTRLTVT.

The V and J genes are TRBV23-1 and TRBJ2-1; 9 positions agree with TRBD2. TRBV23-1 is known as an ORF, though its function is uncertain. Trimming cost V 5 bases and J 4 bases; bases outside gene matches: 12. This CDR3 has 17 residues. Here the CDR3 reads CASSGLRLAGVYNEQFF. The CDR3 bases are TGCGCCAGCAGTGGACTGAGGTTAGCGGGAGTTTACAATGAGCAGTTCTTC.

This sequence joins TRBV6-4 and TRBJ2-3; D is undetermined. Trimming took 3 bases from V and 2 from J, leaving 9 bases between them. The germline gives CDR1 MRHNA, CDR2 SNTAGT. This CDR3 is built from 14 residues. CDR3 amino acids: CASSESGDTDTQYF. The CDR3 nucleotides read TGTGCCAGCAGTGAAAGTGGAGACACAGATACGCAGTATTTT.

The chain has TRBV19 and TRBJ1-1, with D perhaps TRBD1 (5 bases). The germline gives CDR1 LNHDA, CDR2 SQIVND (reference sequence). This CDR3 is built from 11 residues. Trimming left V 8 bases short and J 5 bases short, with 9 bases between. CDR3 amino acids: CASGGVTEAFF. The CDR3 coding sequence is TGTGCCAGTGGAGGGGTAACTGAAGCTTTCTTT.

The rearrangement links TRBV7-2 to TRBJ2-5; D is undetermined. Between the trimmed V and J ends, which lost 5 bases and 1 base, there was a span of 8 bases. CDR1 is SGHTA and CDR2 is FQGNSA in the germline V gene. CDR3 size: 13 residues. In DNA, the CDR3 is TGTGCCAGCAGCCTCTTATTCCAAGAGACCCAGTACTTC. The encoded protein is CASSLLFQETQYF.

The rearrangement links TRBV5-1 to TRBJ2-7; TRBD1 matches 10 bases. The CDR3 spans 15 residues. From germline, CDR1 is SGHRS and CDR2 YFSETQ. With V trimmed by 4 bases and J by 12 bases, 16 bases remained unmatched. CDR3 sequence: CASSGGPGQGIASYF. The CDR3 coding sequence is TGCGCCAGCAGCGGCGGGCCGGGACAGGGGATCGCCTCGTACTTC.

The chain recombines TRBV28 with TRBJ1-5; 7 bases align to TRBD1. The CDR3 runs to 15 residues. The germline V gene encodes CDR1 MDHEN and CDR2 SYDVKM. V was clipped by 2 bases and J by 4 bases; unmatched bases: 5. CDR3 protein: CASSLPGGGNQPQHF. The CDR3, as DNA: TGTGCCAGCAGTTTACCAGGGGGAGGTAATCAGCCCCAGCATTTT.

The CDR3: CASRPGQDEKLFF. The CDR3 DNA reads as TGTGCCAGCAGACCGGGACAGGACGAAAAACTGTTTTTT. This chain links TRBV7-9 with TRBJ1-4; 8 bases align to TRBD1. V lost 6 bases and J lost 8; bases outside the gene matches: 5. CDR3 length equals 13 residues. Germline CDR1 reads SEHNR; CDR2 reads FQNEAQ (reference sequence).

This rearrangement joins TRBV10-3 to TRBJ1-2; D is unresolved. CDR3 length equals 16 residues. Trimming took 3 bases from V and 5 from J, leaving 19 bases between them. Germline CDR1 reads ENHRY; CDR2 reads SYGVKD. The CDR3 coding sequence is TGTGCCATCAGTGACGGCAGAGGAGGAGGGAGGTATGGCTACACCTTC. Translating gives CAISDGRGGGRYGYTF.

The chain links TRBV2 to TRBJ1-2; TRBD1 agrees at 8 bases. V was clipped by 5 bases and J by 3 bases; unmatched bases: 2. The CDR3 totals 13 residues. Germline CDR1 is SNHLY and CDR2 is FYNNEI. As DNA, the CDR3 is TGTGCCAGCAGTCTGGGACAGGACTATGGCTACACCTTC. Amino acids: CASSLGQDYGYTF.

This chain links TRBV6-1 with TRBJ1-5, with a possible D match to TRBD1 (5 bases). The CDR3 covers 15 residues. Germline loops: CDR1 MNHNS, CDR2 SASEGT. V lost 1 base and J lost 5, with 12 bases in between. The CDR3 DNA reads TGTGCCAGCAGTGAAGGGAGGGTAGGGGATCAGCCCCAGCATTTT. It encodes CASSEGRVGDQPQHF.

For the CDR3, the DNA is TGTGCCTGGAGGTTAAGGAGGGGGGGCACCGGGGAGCTGTTTTTT. It is translated as CAWRLRRGGTGELFF. The chain links TRBV30 to TRBJ2-2, with D perhaps TRBD2 (7 bases). The CDR3 loop spans 15 amino acids. Per germline, CDR1 GTSNPN and CDR2 SVGIG (reference sequence). Between the trimmed V and J ends, which lost 3 bases and 4 bases, there was a span of 15 bases.

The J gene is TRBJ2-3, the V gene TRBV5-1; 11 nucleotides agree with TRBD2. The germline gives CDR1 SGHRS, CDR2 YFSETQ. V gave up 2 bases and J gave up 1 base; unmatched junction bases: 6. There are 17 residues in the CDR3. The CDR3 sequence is CASSFSGRARGTDTQYF. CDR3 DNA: TGCGCCAGCAGCTTTAGCGGGAGGGCCAGGGGCACAGATACGCAGTATTTT.

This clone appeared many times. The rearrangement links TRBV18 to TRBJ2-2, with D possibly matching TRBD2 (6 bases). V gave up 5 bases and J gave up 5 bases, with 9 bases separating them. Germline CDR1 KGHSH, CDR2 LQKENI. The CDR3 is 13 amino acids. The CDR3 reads CASSSRETGELFF. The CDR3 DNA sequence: TGTGCCAGCTCATCCCGGGAGACCGGGGAGCTGTTTTTT.

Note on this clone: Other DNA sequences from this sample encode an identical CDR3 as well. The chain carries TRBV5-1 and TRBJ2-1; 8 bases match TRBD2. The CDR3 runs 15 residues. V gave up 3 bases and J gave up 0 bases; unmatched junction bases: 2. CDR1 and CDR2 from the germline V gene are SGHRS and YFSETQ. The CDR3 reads CASSSLAGSYNEQFF. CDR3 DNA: TGCGCCAGCAGCTCCCTAGCGGGCTCCTACAATGAGCAGTTCTTC.

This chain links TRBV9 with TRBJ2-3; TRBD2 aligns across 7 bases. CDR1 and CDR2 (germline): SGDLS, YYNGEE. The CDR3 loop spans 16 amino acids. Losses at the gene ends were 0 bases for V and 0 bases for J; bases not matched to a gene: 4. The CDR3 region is CASSVAGSGSTDTQYF. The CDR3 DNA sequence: TGTGCCAGCAGCGTAGCCGGTAGCGGGAGCACAGATACGCAGTATTTT.

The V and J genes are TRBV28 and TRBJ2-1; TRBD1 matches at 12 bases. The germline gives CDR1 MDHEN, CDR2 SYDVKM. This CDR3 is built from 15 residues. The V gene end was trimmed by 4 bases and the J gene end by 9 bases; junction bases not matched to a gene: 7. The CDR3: CASSSPGTGGVEQFF. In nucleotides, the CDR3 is TGTGCCAGCAGTTCTCCGGGGACAGGGGGCGTTGAGCAGTTCTTC.

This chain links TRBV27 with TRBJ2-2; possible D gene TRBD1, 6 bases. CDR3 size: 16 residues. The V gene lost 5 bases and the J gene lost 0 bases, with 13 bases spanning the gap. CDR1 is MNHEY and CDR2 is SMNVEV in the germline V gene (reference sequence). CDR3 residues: CASSTWTASNTGELFF. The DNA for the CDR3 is TGTGCCAGCAGTACCTGGACAGCGTCGAACACCGGGGAGCTGTTTTTT.

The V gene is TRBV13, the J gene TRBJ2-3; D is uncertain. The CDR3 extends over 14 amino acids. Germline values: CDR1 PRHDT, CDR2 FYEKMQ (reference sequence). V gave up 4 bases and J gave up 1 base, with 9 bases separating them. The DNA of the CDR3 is TGTGCCAGCAGCTCCCCCCTTGGCACAGATACGCAGTATTTT. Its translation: CASSSPLGTDTQYF.

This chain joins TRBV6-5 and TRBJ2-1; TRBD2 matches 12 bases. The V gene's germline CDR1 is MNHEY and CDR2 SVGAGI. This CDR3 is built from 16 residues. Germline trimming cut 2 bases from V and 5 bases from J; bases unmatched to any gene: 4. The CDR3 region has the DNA TGTGCCAGCAGTTACGGGTCTAGCGGGAGGGACAATGAGCAGTTCTTC. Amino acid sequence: CASSYGSSGRDNEQFF.

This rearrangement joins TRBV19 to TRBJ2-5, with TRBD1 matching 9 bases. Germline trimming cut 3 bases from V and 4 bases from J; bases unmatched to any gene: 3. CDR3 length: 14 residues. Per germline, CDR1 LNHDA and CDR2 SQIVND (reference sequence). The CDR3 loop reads CASSIRTGAETQYF. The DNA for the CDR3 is TGTGCCAGTAGTATTCGGACAGGGGCAGAGACCCAGTACTTC.